The clone carrying this TCR beta chain was picked up a small number of times. Authors' processing steps: For nucleated cells, counts were estimated from reference gene primer amplification. Here immunoSEQ multiplex PCR was the method, and the copy in TCRdb shows in-frame clones only, minus some. The V and J calls and clone size are taken from that table; D and trimming were inferred from the DNA. This table holds about 430,000 clones, roughly 88% found once. V was trimmed by 4 bases and J by 7 bases, leaving 15 bases between them. CDR3 length: 14 amino acids. Germline CDR1 SGHRS, CDR2 YFSETQ. Study members were between 18 and 89 years old and lived in 20 to 30 US regions. Assignment of participants to cohorts was predicated upon participant-reported clinical history. This sample was taken from a study of blood T cell repertoires in COVID-19.

Sequencing was done on a sample of PBMCs or T cells enriched from blood (not recorded which). The chain has TRBV5-1 and TRBJ2-1; tentatively, D is TRBD1 (6 bases). This clonotype was sampled from a woman in her thirties with acute COVID-19. Here the CDR3 DNA reads TGCGCCAGCAGCCCCGGGACATTACCGAATGAGCAGTTCTTC. Protein sequence: CASSPGTLPNEQFF.